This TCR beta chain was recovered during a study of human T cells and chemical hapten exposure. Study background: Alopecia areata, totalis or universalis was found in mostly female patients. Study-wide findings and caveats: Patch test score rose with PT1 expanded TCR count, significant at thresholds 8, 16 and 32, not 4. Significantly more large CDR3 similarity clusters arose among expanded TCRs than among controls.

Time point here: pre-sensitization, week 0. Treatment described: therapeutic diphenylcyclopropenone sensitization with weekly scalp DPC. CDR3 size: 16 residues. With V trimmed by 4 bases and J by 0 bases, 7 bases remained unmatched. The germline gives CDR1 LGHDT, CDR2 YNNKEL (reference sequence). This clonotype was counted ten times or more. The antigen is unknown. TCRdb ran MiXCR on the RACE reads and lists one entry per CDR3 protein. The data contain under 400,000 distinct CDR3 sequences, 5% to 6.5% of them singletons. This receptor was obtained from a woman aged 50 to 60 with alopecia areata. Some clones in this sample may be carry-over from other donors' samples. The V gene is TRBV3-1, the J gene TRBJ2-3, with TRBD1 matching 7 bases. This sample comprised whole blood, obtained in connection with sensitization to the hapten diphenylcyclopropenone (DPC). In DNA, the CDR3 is TGTGCCAGCAGCCCCCGGGACAGCTTTAGCACAGATACGCAGTATTTT. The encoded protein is CASSPRDSFSTDTQYF.